The 32 T cell receptor beta chains in this list originate from one sample, sequenced in a study of blood T cell repertoires in COVID-19. The assay was immunoSEQ multiplex PCR, and TCRdb's table has in-frame clones only and misses some. The table has hundreds of thousands of clones, 80% to 90% seen once. Specimen: peripheral blood. The receptors were gathered from a woman in her 70s with COVID-19, enrolled during active disease.

J is TRBJ1-6 and V is TRBV6-5; a possible D gene is TRBD1 (6 bases). CDR3 length: 12 residues. The germline CDR1 and CDR2 sequences are MNHEY and SVGAGI. Deletions cut 8 bases from V and 14 bases from J, with 16 bases between. CDR3 protein: CASAAGDPTLHF. The CDR3 DNA follows: TGTGCCAGCGCGGCAGGGGATCCAACCCTCCACTTT.

The V and J genes are TRBV6-5 and TRBJ1-2; D is undetermined. Germline V gives CDR1 MNHEY, CDR2 SVGAGI. The CDR3 loop spans 15 amino acids. V lost 3 bases to trimming and J lost 1 base, with 12 bases between them. The CDR3 coding sequence is TGTGCCAGCAGTTATCAACCGGGGAATAACTATGGCTACACCTTC. The encoded protein is CASSYQPGNNYGYTF.

The rearrangement joins TRBV30 to TRBJ2-2; D is unclear. The ends were cut back, 5 bases at V and 2 bases at J, with 12 bases in the middle. Germline V gene lookup returns CDR1 GTSNPN and CDR2 SVGIG (reference sequence). The CDR3 covers 14 residues. The CDR3 protein is CAWGDRSNTGELFF. In DNA form, the CDR3 reads TGTGCCTGGGGTGATAGATCAAACACCGGGGAGCTGTTTTTT.

In nucleotides, the CDR3 is TGTGCCAGCAGCCATACGGGAGGCGAAGAGACCCAGTACTTC. Its protein product is CASSHTGGEETQYF. The genes are TRBV4-2 and TRBJ2-5, with 7 bases that match TRBD2. Looked up from germline, CDR1 is LGHNA and CDR2 is YNFKEQ. The CDR3 is 14 residues long. The junction had 4 bases not matched to a gene; V was cut back by 3 bases and J by 3 bases.

The chain is built from TRBV7-2 and TRBJ2-5, with 7 nucleotides matching TRBD1. This CDR3 is 15 amino acids long. Germline values: CDR1 SGHTA, CDR2 FQGNSA. Trimming removed 1 base from V and 5 bases from J; junction bases left unmatched: 7. CDR3 DNA sequence: TGTGCCAGCAGCTTAGAGGGACAGTATGGCGAGACCCAGTACTTC. Amino acid sequence: CASSLEGQYGETQYF.

This sequence joins TRBV30 and TRBJ2-4, with 8 positions matching TRBD1. From germline, CDR1 is GTSNPN and CDR2 SVGIG (reference sequence). The CDR3 has 13 amino acids. The J segment lost 7 bases and the V segment lost 4 bases, leaving 6 bases of the junction unmatched. As DNA, the CDR3 is TGTGCCTGGAACTCAGGGGGCTTGAACATTCAGTACTTC. This encodes CAWNSGGLNIQYF.

The chain has TRBV27 and TRBJ1-1, with a tentative D call TRBD1 (6 bases). The V end was cut by 5 bases, the J end by 1 base, with 11 bases between. The length of the CDR3 is 14 residues. CDR1 is MNHEY and CDR2 is SMNVEV in the germline V gene (reference sequence). In nucleotides, the CDR3 is TGTGCCAGCAGTCGACAGGTTGGGAACACTGAAGCTTTCTTT. Amino acids: CASSRQVGNTEAFF.

CDR3 nucleotide sequence: TGTGCCAGCAGTTACTACGGTCGGGAGGCCTACGAGCAGTACTTC. It is translated as CASSYYGREAYEQYF. The J gene is TRBJ2-7, the V gene TRBV6-2 or TRBV6-3, with 7 bases fitting TRBD2. CDR3 length equals 15 residues. Looked up from germline, CDR1 is MNHEY and CDR2 is SVGEGT. Trimming took 1 base from V and 2 from J; bases not matched to a gene: 5.

This clone was detected once. This rearrangement joins TRBV6-5 to TRBJ1-1; no reliable D call. The CDR3 is made up of 13 amino acids. Germline values: CDR1 MNHEY, CDR2 SVGAGI. The ends were cut back, 3 bases at V and 10 bases at J, with 15 bases in the middle. As DNA, the CDR3 is TGTGCCAGCAGTTATGCTATTGGAGGGCTAGCTTTCTTT. It yields the protein CASSYAIGGLAFF.

The chain has TRBV11-3 and TRBJ1-5; D uncertain. V was clipped by 4 bases and J by 4 bases, with 8 bases between them. The germline V gene has CDR1 SGHNT and CDR2 YENEEA. This CDR3 has 13 residues. CDR3 bases: TGTGCCAGCAGCTCCCGTTTTAATCAGCCCCAGCATTTT. Translated: CASSSRFNQPQHF.

The CDR3: CASSLTSGKYNEQFF. The CDR3 DNA reads TGTGCCAGCAGTCTGACTAGCGGGAAGTACAATGAGCAGTTCTTC. The chain combines TRBV27 with TRBJ2-1, with TRBD2 identical over 11 bases. V lost 5 bases to trimming and J lost 4 bases; unmatched junction nucleotides: 4. Germline CDR1 MNHEY, CDR2 SMNVEV (reference sequence). The length of the CDR3 is 15 residues.

This chain joins TRBV30 and TRBJ1-5, with 7 bases fitting TRBD1. The ends lost 5 bases at V and 4 bases at J; junction bases unmatched: 5. The CDR3 consists of 13 residues. Germline V gene data show CDR1 as GTSNPN and CDR2 as SVGIG (reference sequence). This chain's CDR3 is CAWDDRENQPQHF. DNA for the CDR3: TGTGCCTGGGACGACAGGGAGAATCAGCCCCAGCATTTT.

This chain links TRBV5-1 with TRBJ2-2; possible D gene TRBD1, 6 bases. Germline V CDR1 and CDR2: SGHRS, YFSETQ. Between the trimmed V and J ends, which lost 4 bases and 9 bases, there was a span of 16 bases. The CDR3 runs 14 residues. CDR3 nucleotide sequence: TGCGCCAGCAGCGTCGACAGGCCCGGCAGGGAGCTGTTTTTT. Protein sequence: CASSVDRPGRELFF.

The chain combines TRBV5-1 with TRBJ1-1; D is unresolved. V was clipped by 4 bases and J by 4 bases, with 14 bases between them. Germline V CDR1 and CDR2: SGHRS, YFSETQ. This CDR3 comprises 14 residues. The CDR3 DNA is TGCGCCAGCAGCGACGCAGGAACCTCCACTGAAGCTTTCTTT. This codes for CASSDAGTSTEAFF.

The J gene is TRBJ2-1, the V gene TRBV4-3; possible D gene TRBD2, 5 bases. This CDR3 comprises 14 residues. V shed 2 bases and J shed 7 bases, with 12 bases lying between them. CDR1 is LGHNA and CDR2 is YSLEER in the germline V gene. CDR3 coding DNA: TGCGCCAGCAGCCAACATCTTACGGGGAATGAGCAGTTCTTC. Its protein product is CASSQHLTGNEQFF.

The V and J genes are TRBV3-1 (or the pseudogene TRBV3-2) and TRBJ2-5; no reliable D call. This CDR3 has 12 amino acids. Trimming took 2 bases from V and 4 from J, leaving 5 bases between them. Germline values: CDR1 LGHDT, CDR2 YNNKEL (reference sequence). The DNA for the CDR3 is TGTGCCAGCAGCCAAAGAGTAGAGACCCAGTACTTC. Translation gives CASSQRVETQYF.

The V and J genes are TRBV12-5 and TRBJ2-2; D gene uncertain. The CDR3 totals 13 residues. Germline CDR1 LGHNT, CDR2 FRNRAP. V dropped 6 bases and J dropped 7 bases, with 12 bases sitting between them. This chain's CDR3 is CASGPEFVGELFF. DNA for the CDR3: TGTGCTAGTGGCCCTGAGTTTGTCGGGGAGCTGTTTTTT. The entire variable domain, with the rest obtained from reference TRBV12-5 and TRBJ2-2, is as follows: DARVTQTPRHKVTEMGQEVTMRCQPILGHNTVFWYRQTMMQGLELLAYFRNRAPLDDSGMPKDRFSAEMPDATLATLKIQPSEPRDSAVYFCASGPEFVGELFFGEGSRLTVL.

Comment on this clone: A junction boundary mismatches the germline segment, possibly from a read error. The chain links TRBV5-1 to TRBJ1-5, with 8 bases aligning to TRBD1. This CDR3 has 14 residues. Germline CDR1 SGHRS, CDR2 YFSETQ. CDR3 sequence reads: CANSFGQGGQPQHF. Here the CDR3 DNA reads TGCGCCAACAGCTTCGGACAGGGAGGGCAGCCCCAGCATTTT.

The chain is built from TRBV28 and TRBJ2-7; 12 nucleotides agree with TRBD1. The CDR3 runs 14 residues. Germline V lookup: CDR1 MDHEN, CDR2 SYDVKM. J lost 3 bases, V lost 6 bases, and 3 bases had no gene match. CDR3 DNA sequence: TGTGCCAGCAGGGGGACAGGGGGCAGCTACGAGCAGTACTTC. Protein sequence: CASRGTGGSYEQYF.

The chain couples TRBV28 to TRBJ2-2; 8 nucleotides agree with TRBD2. The CDR3 runs 15 residues. Trimming took 5 bases from V and 7 from J; bases not matched to a gene: 9. Germline CDR1 and CDR2: MDHEN and SYDVKM. The CDR3 region has the DNA TGTGCCAGCAGTCACGGGACTAGAAATAACGGGGAGCTGTTTTTT. Amino acid sequence: CASSHGTRNNGELFF.

The chain links TRBV21-1 to TRBJ2-7; the table's D call TRBD2 went unverified against the DNA. TRBV21-1 is given as a pseudogene. CDR3 size: 15 residues. The CDR3 bases are TGTGCCAGCAAGGGGGGGCGGAGGAGCTCCTACGAGCAGTACTTC. Translation: CASKGGRRSSYEQYF.

The chain links TRBV9 to TRBJ1-5; tentative D call: TRBD1 (5 bases). V gave up 4 bases and J gave up 2 bases, with 19 bases separating them. Germline V gene lookup returns CDR1 SGDLS and CDR2 YYNGEE. The CDR3 is 17 residues long. DNA for the CDR3: TGTGCCAGCAGCCCGACCCGGGACGGAGGGCGCAATCAGCCCCAGCATTTT. This codes for CASSPTRDGGRNQPQHF.

This clone was picked up one time. V gene TRBV6-2 or TRBV6-3 combines with J gene TRBJ2-3; TRBD2 matches 9 bases. The CDR3 covers 17 residues. Unmatched junction bases numbered 10, after V lost 2 bases and J lost 4 bases. CDR1 and CDR2 from the germline V gene are MNHEY and SVGEGT. CDR3 in amino acids: CASSYNGVAGVADTQYF. The CDR3, as DNA: TGTGCCAGCAGTTACAATGGAGTAGCGGGAGTAGCAGATACGCAGTATTTT.

The chain joins TRBV5-8 to TRBJ1-2; D is unclear. CDR3 size: 14 residues. Trimming cost V 2 bases and J 4 bases, with 12 bases left between them. Germline V gives CDR1 SGHTS, CDR2 YDEGEE. In DNA, the CDR3 is TGTGCCAGCAGCTTACAACACCAAAGCTATGGCTACACCTTC. Its translation: CASSLQHQSYGYTF. Filled out from reference TRBV5-8 and TRBJ1-2, the complete variable domain reads EAGVTQSPTHLIKTRGQQATLRCSPISGHTSVYWYQQALGLGLQFLLWYDEGEERNRGNFPPRFSGRQFPNYSSELNVNALELEDSALYLCASSLQHQSYGYTFGSGTRLTVV.

This clone came up once. V gene TRBV9 combines with J gene TRBJ2-7, with 9 bases matching TRBD1. The V gene end was trimmed by 3 bases and the J gene end by 3 bases; junction bases not matched to a gene: 19. Germline V gene sequence: CDR1 SGDLS, CDR2 YYNGEE. The CDR3 spans 19 residues. CDR3 sequence (DNA): TGTGCCAGCAGCGGACAATCGGGACAGGGAGTTGTTAATAGCTACGAGCAGTACTTC. Translated, it gives CASSGQSGQGVVNSYEQYF.

This chain connects TRBV30 to TRBJ2-7; D remains unclear. V lost 3 bases and J lost 5, with 17 bases in between. Germline assignment: CDR1 GTSNPN and CDR2 SVGIG (reference sequence). The CDR3 has 14 amino acids. The CDR3 region has the DNA TGTGCCTGGAGCAACCCTAGATTTGGAAACGAGCAGTACTTC. Translation: CAWSNPRFGNEQYF.

The chain couples TRBV18 to TRBJ2-1; D call uncertain. Trimming stripped 6 bases from V and 0 bases from J, with 12 bases between. CDR1 is KGHSH, CDR2 LQKENI, per germline. The CDR3 extends over 15 amino acids. The CDR3 DNA is TGTGCCAGCTCTCGGAGTGATAGCTCCTACAATGAGCAGTTCTTC. Protein: CASSRSDSSYNEQFF.

This clone was seen only once. The chain links TRBV19 to TRBJ2-3, with 8 bases fitting TRBD2. The CDR3 has 20 residues. CDR1 is LNHDA, CDR2 SQIVND, per germline (reference sequence). J gave up 11 bases and V 4 bases, and 29 bases lay outside the gene matches. DNA for the CDR3: TGTGCCAGTAGTACCCGATCGAAGCGGGAGTTTCTGGATGGGGGGGGTCAGCAGTATTTT. Translation: CASSTRSKREFLDGGGQQYF.

This rearrangement joins TRBV9 to TRBJ2-5; a weak D match, TRBD2 (6 bases). CDR1 is SGDLS, CDR2 YYNGEE, per germline. With 2 bases removed from V and 5 bases from J, the gap between germline ends came to 16 bases. This CDR3 comprises 15 residues. This CDR3 reads CASSVGPRRGETQYF. CDR3 nucleotides: TGTGCCAGCAGCGTCGGACCCCGCCGGGGGGAGACCCAGTACTTC.

This chain joins TRBV5-1 and TRBJ1-1, with D perhaps matching TRBD1 (5 bases). Between the trimmed V and J ends, which lost 0 bases and 3 bases, there was a span of 9 bases. The CDR3 is made up of 14 amino acids. From germline, CDR1 is SGHRS and CDR2 YFSETQ. CDR3 loop: CASSLEGVYTEAFF. In nucleotides, the CDR3 is TGCGCCAGCAGCTTGGAAGGGGTTTACACTGAAGCTTTCTTT. Full variable domain (outside the CDR3, taken from reference TRBV5-1 and TRBJ1-1): KAGVTQTPRYLIKTRGQQVTLSCSPISGHRSVSWYQQTPGQGLQFLFEYFSETQRNKGNFPGRFSGRQFSNSRSEMNVSTLELGDSALYLCASSLEGVYTEAFFGQGTRLTVV.

The sample holds one count of this clone. The CDR3 is CASGLGGLARYEQFF. CDR3 nucleotides: TGTGCTAGTGGTTTGGGGGGACTAGCTCGTTATGAGCAGTTCTTC. The genes are TRBV12-5 and TRBJ2-1; TRBD2 agrees at 9 bases. The CDR3 contains 15 residues. Germline trimming cut 1 base from V and 8 bases from J; bases unmatched to any gene: 6. The germline gives CDR1 LGHNT, CDR2 FRNRAP.

This clone came up once. The chain links TRBV15 to TRBJ2-7; perhaps TRBD2 as D (6 bases). Germline V lookup: CDR1 LNHNV, CDR2 YYDKDF (reference sequence). The V and J ends lost 0 bases and 2 bases respectively, with 14 bases between them. CDR3 length: 16 residues. CDR3 amino acids: CATSRDPGERTYEQYF. The CDR3 region has the DNA TGTGCCACCAGCAGAGATCCGGGGGAGAGGACCTACGAGCAGTACTTC.